Below are 21 T cell receptor beta chains sequenced from a single sample in a study of shared T cell receptors in the human thymus. Repertoires were generated with immunoSEQ multiplex PCR, while TCRdb's copy carries only in-frame clones and drops some. The table has some 700,000 clones, over 75% seen once. The same data also contributed to another study, on human thymus T cells.

The sequenced material came from thymocytes. The receptors here all came from a girl less than two years old with a congenital heart defect.

The J gene is TRBJ1-6, the V gene TRBV5-5; TRBD1 might be the D (5 bases). The V gene lost 5 bases and the J gene lost 5 bases, with 17 bases spanning the gap. This CDR3 comprises 16 residues. Germline V CDR1 and CDR2: SGHKS, YYEKEE (reference sequence). CDR3: CASRQFRVLNNSPLHF. The DNA of the CDR3 is TGTGCCAGCAGGCAATTCAGGGTCCTTAATAATTCACCCCTCCACTTT. The complete variable domain, with remaining parts taken from reference TRBV5-5 and TRBJ1-6, reads DAGVTQSPTHLIKTRGQQVTLRCSPISGHKSVSWYQQVLGQGPQFIFQYYEKEERGRGNFPDRFSARQFPNYSSELNVNALLLGDSALYLCASRQFRVLNNSPLHFGNGTRLTVT.

The rearrangement links TRBV4-1 to TRBJ1-1, with unresolved D. CDR1 and CDR2 from the germline V gene are MGHRA and YSYEKL. CDR3 length: 16 residues. Trimming removed 0 bases from V and 0 bases from J, with 11 bases in between. CDR3 sequence (DNA): TGCGCCAGCAGCCAAGACCCGGGTCAAATGAACACTGAAGCTTTCTTT. It encodes CASSQDPGQMNTEAFF.

With regard to this clone: The junction does not match germline at one end; this may be a read error. Other DNA sequences in this specimen translate into the identical CDR3. The chain links TRBV6-1 to TRBJ1-6; perhaps TRBD1 as D (6 bases). Germline lookup yields CDR1 MNHNS and CDR2 SASEGT. The CDR3 is made up of 14 amino acids. CDR3 amino acids: CASSEGTANSPLHF. Here the CDR3 DNA reads TGTGCCAGCAGTGAAGGGACAGCAAATTCCCCCCTCCACTTT.

The chain combines TRBV7-2 with TRBJ2-4, with 9 nucleotides matching TRBD2. V gave up 6 bases and J gave up 5 bases; unmatched junction bases: 11. CDR1 SGHTA and CDR2 FQGNSA come from the germline V gene. The CDR3 spans 16 residues. CDR3 loop: CASRPRIGGGENIQYF. Written as DNA, the CDR3 is TGTGCCAGCAGGCCCCGAATTGGCGGGGGGGAAAACATTCAGTACTTC. Filled out from reference TRBV7-2 and TRBJ2-4, the complete variable domain reads GAGVSQSPSNKVTEKGKDVELRCDPISGHTALYWYRQSLGQGLEFLIYFQGNSAPDKSGLPSDRFSAERTGGSVSTLTIQRTQQEDSAVYLCASRPRIGGGENIQYFGAGTRLSVL.

This chain joins TRBV11-2 and TRBJ1-1; TRBD1 aligns across 10 bases. Germline-derived CDR1 and CDR2 are SGHAT and FQNNGV. With 5 bases clipped from V and 3 bases from J, the junction kept 3 bases outside the gene matches. CDR3 length: 14 amino acids. The CDR3, as DNA: TGTGCCAGCAGCGCTGGACAGGGGGACACTGAAGCTTTCTTT. As protein: CASSAGQGDTEAFF.

A single count supports this clone. V usage is TRBV6-5 and J usage is TRBJ2-2, with 9 bases fitting TRBD2. Germline values: CDR1 MNHEY, CDR2 SVGAGI. The length of the CDR3 is 14 residues. V shed 7 bases, J shed 6 bases, and the junction held 6 bases outside the gene matches. The CDR3, as DNA: TGTGCCAGCACCGGGACTAGCTATGCCGGGGAGCTGTTTTTT. This encodes CASTGTSYAGELFF.

The V call is TRBV27, the J call TRBJ2-3; the D gene is possibly TRBD2 (5 bases). Between the trimmed V and J ends, which lost 7 bases and 12 bases, there was a span of 20 bases. The CDR3 extends over 13 amino acids. CDR1 is MNHEY, CDR2 SMNVEV, per germline (reference sequence). The CDR3: CASKTSRREGQYF. CDR3 DNA: TGTGCCAGCAAAACCTCTCGGCGAGAGGGTCAGTATTTT.

The rearrangement links TRBV6-6 to TRBJ1-3; D gene ambiguous. Germline V gives CDR1 MNHNY, CDR2 SVGAGI (reference sequence). Trimming left V 6 bases short and J 0 bases short, with 3 bases between. The CDR3 consists of 12 residues. The CDR3, as DNA: TGTGCCAGCAGGCGCTCTGGAAACACCATATATTTT. Translated, it gives CASRRSGNTIYF.

As for this clone: The junction departs from the called germline gene at one end, perhaps through a read error. This chain links TRBV20-1 with TRBJ2-3, with D perhaps matching TRBD2 (5 bases). This CDR3 region has 8 residues. Germline CDR1 and CDR2: DFQATT and SNEGSKA (reference sequence). As DNA, the CDR3 is TGCAGTGCTGTCGAGGGTAGGTTT. Translating gives CSAVEGRF.

This sequence joins TRBV4-3 and TRBJ2-1; 7 positions match TRBD1. V lost 3 bases and J lost 0; bases outside the gene matches: 5. Germline CDR1 is LGHNA and CDR2 is YSLEER. The CDR3 runs to 16 residues. DNA of the CDR3: TGCGCCAGCAGCCATCACAGGGGCCCCTCCTACAATGAGCAGTTCTTC. This gives the protein CASSHHRGPSYNEQFF.

The chain recombines TRBV6-1 with TRBJ1-4; TRBD1 aligns across 9 bases. This CDR3 has 20 residues. Germline-derived CDR1 and CDR2 are MNHNS and SASEGT. V lost 1 base and J lost 13; bases outside the gene matches: 25. This chain's CDR3 is CASSEEFITDRGYLEGGLFF. In DNA form, the CDR3 reads TGTGCCAGCAGTGAAGAATTCATAACGGACAGGGGATACCTGGAAGGCGGACTGTTTTTT.

This clone showed up just a few times. This chain links TRBV28 with TRBJ2-2, with TRBD2 matching 8 bases. CDR1 is MDHEN, CDR2 SYDVKM, per germline. This CDR3 spans 15 amino acids. Trimming at V came to 7 bases and at J to 6 bases, leaving 10 bases not matched to a gene. CDR3 protein: CASNLHGGGAGELFF. Written as DNA, the CDR3 is TGTGCCAGCAACCTTCACGGGGGGGGCGCCGGGGAGCTGTTTTTT.

This chain uses TRBV15 with TRBJ2-3, with D possibly TRBD2 on 5 matching bases. The CDR3 is 13 residues long. V shed 4 bases and J shed 2 bases, with 7 bases lying between them. The V gene's germline CDR1 is LNHNV and CDR2 YYDKDF (reference sequence). The CDR3 sequence: CATSKRITDTQYF. In DNA, the CDR3 is TGTGCCACCAGCAAGCGGATCACAGATACGCAGTATTTT. Together with reference TRBV15 and TRBJ2-3, the CDR3 gives the full variable domain: DAMVIQNPRYQVTQFGKPVTLSCSQTLNHNVMYWYQQKSSQAPKLLFHYYDKDFNNEADTPDNFQSRRPNTSFCFLDIRSPGLGDTAMYLCATSKRITDTQYFGPGTRLTVL.

Only a few counts were recorded for this clone. CDR3 DNA sequence: TGCGCCAGCAGCCAAGAACGCAGCTCTGGAAACACCATATATTTT. Its translation is CASSQERSSGNTIYF. The chain couples TRBV4-1 to TRBJ1-3; no clear D. V lost 0 bases to trimming and J lost 0 bases, with 6 bases between them. In germline, CDR1 is MGHRA, CDR2 YSYEKL. CDR3 length: 15 residues.

This chain connects TRBV28 to TRBJ1-5, with D hard to call. This CDR3 is 15 amino acids long. CDR1 is MDHEN and CDR2 is SYDVKM in the germline V gene. V lost 6 bases to trimming and J lost 0 bases, with 12 bases between them. CDR3 sequence reads: CASSRVGVSNQPQHF. CDR3 coding DNA: TGTGCCAGCAGCCGTGTCGGGGTTAGCAATCAGCCCCAGCATTTT.

The CDR3 DNA reads TGTGCCAGCAGTTTACTATCCGGGGTCTTCTACGAGCAGTACTTC. Translation gives CASSLLSGVFYEQYF. This chain uses TRBV6-5 with TRBJ2-7; the D gene is possibly TRBD2 (5 bases). The CDR3 has 15 amino acids. Germline values: CDR1 MNHEY, CDR2 SVGAGI. Trimming left V 4 bases short and J 3 bases short, with 16 bases between.

This rearrangement joins TRBV18 to TRBJ1-5; 8 bases fit TRBD1. CDR1 and CDR2 (germline): KGHSH, LQKENI. The CDR3 is made up of 15 amino acids. After removal of 4 bases from V and 3 bases from J, the junction contained 5 bases not matched to a gene. CDR3 in amino acids: CASSRGQGVNQPQHF. The CDR3 DNA is TGTGCCAGCTCACGCGGACAGGGCGTCAATCAGCCCCAGCATTTT.

The genes are TRBV19 and TRBJ1-1; the match to TRBD1 covers 8 bases. CDR3 size: 15 residues. Trimming took 10 bases from V and 0 from J; bases not matched to a gene: 10. Germline values: CDR1 LNHDA, CDR2 SQIVND (reference sequence). CDR3 in amino acids: CATQAGQGVNTEAFF. The CDR3 DNA follows: TGTGCCACCCAGGCCGGACAGGGTGTGAACACTGAAGCTTTCTTT.

V is TRBV11-2 and J is TRBJ2-7; 8 positions match TRBD1. The CDR3 is 17 amino acids. In germline, CDR1 is SGHAT, CDR2 FQNNGV. V dropped 1 base and J dropped 2; count of bases not matched to a gene: 10. CDR3 amino acids: CASSLGPDRGLPYEQYF. CDR3 bases: TGTGCCAGCAGCTTAGGGCCCGACAGGGGCCTTCCCTACGAGCAGTACTTC. The full variable domain, in which reference TRBV11-2 and TRBJ2-7 provide the parts outside the CDR3, is EAGVAQSPRYKIIEKRQSVAFWCNPISGHATLYWYQQILGQGPKLLIQFQNNGVVDDSQLPKDRFSAERLKGVDSTLKIQPAKLEDSAVYLCASSLGPDRGLPYEQYFGPGTRLTVT.

This clone was recorded a few times. This sequence joins TRBV5-5 and TRBJ1-2; 7 positions match TRBD1. The trim removed 0 bases at V and 0 bases at J, leaving 11 bases unmatched. The germline V gene encodes CDR1 SGHKS and CDR2 YYEKEE (reference sequence). The CDR3 is 18 amino acids. The CDR3 sequence: CASSLANSTGATNYGYTF. In DNA, the CDR3 is TGTGCCAGCAGCTTGGCCAATAGCACAGGGGCCACTAACTATGGCTACACCTTC.

This chain uses TRBV12-5 with TRBJ1-4; D remains ambiguous. CDR3 length: 17 residues. Germline values: CDR1 LGHNT, CDR2 FRNRAP. Trimming cost V 6 bases and J 4 bases, with 21 bases left between them. CDR3 residues: CASGYDSATPFNEKLFF. The CDR3 DNA follows: TGTGCTAGTGGCTACGACTCGGCCACCCCGTTTAATGAAAAACTGTTTTTT.